This TCR beta chain was obtained from a study of blood T cell repertoires in COVID-19. At the level of the study: Samples of COVID-19 (acute and convalescent) were obtained from the United States, Italy and Spain.

This clone was observed a single time. V lost 3 bases, J lost 5 bases, and 7 bases lay in between. Germline loops: CDR1 GTSNPN, CDR2 SVGIG (reference sequence). The CDR3 spans 12 residues. Clones were read by immunoSEQ multiplex PCR, and TCRdb kept only the in-frame ones, dropping some. There are about 160,000 clones in the sample; around 80% occur only once, and roughly 3.4% lies in the top ten. Sequencing used PBMCs or T cells enriched from blood (not recorded which). The chain uses TRBV30 and TRBJ1-4, with D perhaps matching TRBD1 (5 bases). The origin of this receptor is a woman aged 55-70 years who had recovered from COVID-19. The CDR3 DNA is TGTGCCTGGAGAGGGGTGAATGAAAAACTGTTTTTT. Protein: CAWRGVNEKLFF.